These T cell receptor beta chains were read from a single sample in a study of glioma-infiltrating T cells after dendritic cell vaccination. Sequenced by immunoSEQ multiplex PCR; TCRdb stores in-frame clones only, minus some. The table records around 83,000 clones, 75% to 90% of them present only once. The sequenced sample was blood, obtained after dendritic cell vaccination. The receptors were gathered from a human donor with glioblastoma. The CDR3 runs from the conserved cysteine through the conserved F or W. The order of the fields is clone size, J gene, V gene, CDR3 protein. Part of the rows lack a size; the others show once, few, many or a class for expanded clones.

- TRBJ2-5 TRBV29-1 CSVEEHQGRVFQETQYF
- TRBJ1-2 TRBV28 CASSPRGDGYTF
- TRBJ1-2 TRBV19 CASTATAFYGYTF
- TRBJ1-2 TRBV15 CATSSRKGVWGYTF
once TRBJ1-1 TRBV29-1 CSARDTEAFF
- TRBJ2-6 TRBV18 CASSPSGANVLTF
- TRBJ2-7 TRBV5-6 CASSLMTGWIEQYF
once TRBJ2-2 TRBV5-4 CASSRGLMGTGELFF
- TRBJ2-2 TRBV6-5 CASIAPTGTGELFF
once TRBJ1-3 TRBV29-1 CSVWGLTGNTIYF
- TRBJ1-1 TRBV28 CASSFMTGNTEAFF
- TRBJ2-2 TRBV5-4 CASSHWEPGELFF
few TRBJ2-1 TRBV5-4 CAGRLDSYNEQFF
- TRBJ2-1 TRBV29-1 CSVEGAGKSYNEQFF
- TRBJ1-2 TRBV29-1 CSPELAGTDNRGYGYTF
- TRBJ2-1 TRBV29-1 CSAPGEHNEQFF
few TRBJ1-2 TRBV29-1 CSVEDRGYGYTF
- TRBJ2-1 TRBV5-1 CASSTEGLVQFF
few TRBJ2-7 TRBV5-6 CASSLDRVNEQYF
- TRBJ2-2 TRBV7-7 CASSLYSGETGELFF
- TRBJ2-3 TRBV5-6 CASSLTDTQYF
- TRBJ1-2 TRBV7-8 CASSFWGNGGYTF
- TRBJ1-4 TRBV4-1 CASSPRDREVEKLFF
- TRBJ1-1 TRBV2 CASSDVNRNTEAFF
- TRBJ2-3 TRBV18 CASSPGGTALDTQYF
- TRBJ1-1 TRBV28 CASSLGPGDNTEAFF
- TRBJ2-3 TRBV5-4 CASSAGTSQSQYF
- TRBJ2-1 TRBV6-1 CASSEFSGNSYNEQFF
- TRBJ2-5 TRBV29-1 CSVVWRIQETQYF
- TRBJ1-2 TRBV6-6 CASSYSMLGGYGYTF
- TRBJ2-5 TRBV6-6 CASSHGRGIGETQYF
- TRBJ1-5 TRBV7-9 CASSFDRLNQPQHF
- TRBJ2-7 TRBV9 CASSPAERATYEQYF